These 31 T cell receptor beta chains share one sample of origin, sequenced in a study of blood T cell repertoires in COVID-19 (dated by TCRdb to 2020 to 2022). Library construction relied on the immunoSEQ multiplex PCR assay. The source is immuneACCESS, and TCRdb retained only in-frame sequences with V and J called. Part of the clones is not carried over; for the studies checked, unresolved V genes explain less than half of this, and the remainder is unexplained. Within this sample are tens of thousands of clones, with about 83% of them counted one time only. The ten most abundant clones make up roughly 5.4% of the sample. Sequencing input: peripheral blood. The receptors derive from a man over 45 with active COVID-19.

J is TRBJ1-2 and V is TRBV6-1, with D hard to call. The CDR3 sequence is 13 residues long. V was cut by 2 bases and J by 5 bases, with 9 bases left in between. Germline V gene sequence: CDR1 MNHNS, CDR2 SASEGT. For the CDR3, the DNA is TGTGCCAGCAGTGAAAGCCGAGGGTATGGCTACACCTTC. This codes for CASSESRGYGYTF.

The V gene is TRBV19, the J gene TRBJ2-6; 8 nucleotides align to TRBD2. Trimming removed 3 bases from V and 0 bases from J; junction bases left unmatched: 7. Germline V gene data show CDR1 as LNHDA and CDR2 as SQIVND (reference sequence). This CDR3 contains 18 residues. The CDR3 nucleotides are TGTGCCAGTAGTATGGTCGGGAGGGGGATCTCTGGGGCCAACGTCCTGACTTTC. It specifies CASSMVGRGISGANVLTF.

The chain joins TRBV4-1 to TRBJ1-1; no clear D gene. The V end was cut by 0 bases, the J end by 0 bases, with 11 bases between. The CDR3 is made up of 16 amino acids. Per the germline V gene, CDR1 is MGHRA and CDR2 is YSYEKL. The CDR3: CASSQDWASMNTEAFF. As DNA, the CDR3 is TGCGCCAGCAGCCAAGATTGGGCAAGCATGAACACTGAAGCTTTCTTT.

J is TRBJ2-5 and V is TRBV4-2, with 10 bases identical to TRBD2. CDR3 length: 16 amino acids. Germline lookup yields CDR1 LGHNA and CDR2 YNFKEQ. With 4 bases clipped from V and 2 bases from J, the junction kept 7 bases outside the gene matches. CDR3 loop: CASSLSSGGHQETQYF. In DNA, the CDR3 is TGTGCCAGCAGCCTGTCTAGCGGGGGCCATCAAGAGACCCAGTACTTC.

The rearrangement links TRBV27 to TRBJ1-5; TRBD1 aligns across 7 bases. Germline CDR1 MNHEY, CDR2 SMNVEV (reference sequence). This CDR3 spans 15 amino acids. After removal of 5 bases from V and 8 bases from J, the junction contained 12 bases not matched to a gene. CDR3 DNA sequence: TGTGCCAGCAGTGGCCGCCGGACAGGTCTAGAGCCCCAGCATTTT. Encoded protein: CASSGRRTGLEPQHF.

The rearrangement uses TRBV6-2 or TRBV6-3 and TRBJ2-1; TRBD1 is a possible D gene (6 bases). Trimming took 2 bases from V and 5 from J, leaving 16 bases between them. This CDR3 has 16 amino acids. CDR1 MNHEY and CDR2 SVGEGT come from the germline V gene. Written as DNA, the CDR3 is TGTGCCAGCAGTTACGACCTCCGGACAGCCCACAATGAGCAGTTCTTC. It specifies CASSYDLRTAHNEQFF.

The chain is built from TRBV10-1 and TRBJ2-2; 8 nucleotides match TRBD2. Germline CDR1 is WNHNN and CDR2 is SYGVQD (reference sequence). Trimming took 3 bases from V and 5 from J; bases not matched to a gene: 5. The CDR3 sequence is 15 residues long. The CDR3 loop reads CASSEGSGGTGELFF. As DNA, the CDR3 is TGCGCCAGCAGTGAAGGCTCGGGGGGGACCGGGGAGCTGTTTTTT.

The chain's CDR3 is CASSLGGPANYGYTF. The CDR3 DNA reads TGTGCCAGCAGCTTAGGGGGCCCTGCTAACTATGGCTACACCTTC. V and J are TRBV7-2 and TRBJ1-2, with a weak D call TRBD1 (5 bases). The germline V gene has CDR1 SGHTA and CDR2 FQGNSA. The CDR3 is 15 residues long. V was trimmed by 1 base and J by 0 bases, leaving 9 bases between them. Combining the CDR3 with reference TRBV7-2 and TRBJ1-2 gives the whole variable domain GAGVSQSPSNKVTEKGKDVELRCDPISGHTALYWYRQSLGQGLEFLIYFQGNSAPDKSGLPSDRFSAERTGGSVSTLTIQRTQQEDSAVYLCASSLGGPANYGYTFGSGTRLTVV.

The rearrangement links TRBV6-6 to TRBJ2-3, with D possibly being TRBD1 (6 bases). V was shortened by 7 bases and J by 2 bases, with 16 bases between the two germline ends. The CDR3 totals 15 residues. Per germline, CDR1 MNHNY and CDR2 SVGAGI (reference sequence). The CDR3 DNA sequence: TGTGCCAGCACCCCAGGTAGGGGGAACACAGATACGCAGTATTTT. It specifies CASTPGRGNTDTQYF.

The chain joins TRBV28 to TRBJ2-7, with a weak D call TRBD1 (5 bases). Germline V gives CDR1 MDHEN, CDR2 SYDVKM. The CDR3 loop spans 12 amino acids. Between the trimmed V and J ends, which lost 4 bases and 2 bases, there was a span of 6 bases. The CDR3 spells CASSSGTYEQYF. In DNA, the CDR3 is TGTGCCAGCAGTTCAGGGACCTACGAGCAGTACTTC. Full variable domain (missing parts from reference TRBV28 and TRBJ2-7): DVKVTQSSRYLVKRTGEKVFLECVQDMDHENMFWYRQDPGLGLRLIYFSYDVKMKEKGDIPEGYSVSREKKERFSLILESASTNQTSMYLCASSSGTYEQYFGPGTRLTVT.

This clone was picked up one time. The V call is TRBV2, the J call TRBJ2-5; 8 bases map to TRBD1. The V gene end was trimmed by 2 bases and the J gene end by 4 bases; junction bases not matched to a gene: 3. CDR1 and CDR2 from the germline V gene are SNHLY and FYNNEI. The CDR3 covers 14 residues. The CDR3 nucleotides are TGTGCCAGCAGTGAATATGGGACAGGAGAGACCCAGTACTTC. This translates into CASSEYGTGETQYF. Using reference TRBV2 and TRBJ2-5 for the parts outside the CDR3, the full variable domain is EPEVTQTPSHQVTQMGQEVILRCVPISNHLYFYWYRQILGQKVEFLVSFYNNEISEKSEIFDDQFSVERPDGSNFTLKIRSTKLEDSAMYFCASSEYGTGETQYFGPGTRLLVL.

The rearrangement joins TRBV5-1 to TRBJ1-2, with D possibly matching TRBD1 (6 bases). The CDR3 is 16 residues long. V lost 3 bases, J lost 4 bases, and 19 bases lay in between. Germline V gene lookup returns CDR1 SGHRS and CDR2 YFSETQ. CDR3 residues: CASSWTGGRDSYGYTF. CDR3 in DNA: TGCGCCAGCAGCTGGACTGGGGGCAGGGATAGCTATGGCTACACCTTC.

This clone has just a few counts. This chain connects TRBV6-6 to TRBJ2-7, with D possibly TRBD2 on 5 matching bases. Between the trimmed V and J ends, which lost 0 bases and 5 bases, there was a span of 8 bases. This CDR3 has 13 amino acids. Looked up from germline, CDR1 is MNHNY and CDR2 is SVGAGI (reference sequence). CDR3 bases: TGTGCCAGCAGTTACTCGCTAGCTAACGAGCAGTACTTC. Protein sequence: CASSYSLANEQYF.

The genes are TRBV19 and TRBJ2-2; D is uncertain. V gave up 6 bases and J gave up 3 bases, with 14 bases separating them. This CDR3 is 15 amino acids long. Germline CDR1 is LNHDA and CDR2 is SQIVND (reference sequence). As DNA, the CDR3 is TGTGCCAGTAGCGCCGCGGATCGATACACCGGGGAGCTGTTTTTT. This gives the protein CASSAADRYTGELFF.

This clone has just one count. This chain links TRBV29-1 with TRBJ2-3; tentative D call: TRBD2 (6 bases). The CDR3 consists of 15 residues. CDR1 is SQVTM, CDR2 ANQGSEA, per germline. V lost 3 bases and J 1 base, leaving 14 bases between the germline ends. The DNA of the CDR3 is TGCAGCGTTGACGCGGATAGCGGACGCACAGATACGCAGTATTTT. It yields the protein CSVDADSGRTDTQYF.

A word on this clone: One base away lies a much larger clone, so this may be a sequencing read error. The V call is TRBV13, the J call TRBJ2-7; possible D gene TRBD1, 5 bases. From germline, CDR1 is PRHDT and CDR2 FYEKMQ (reference sequence). Deletions cut 0 bases from V and 3 bases from J, with 6 bases between. There are 13 residues in the CDR3. CDR3 amino acids: CASSLGQGYEQYF. The DNA for the CDR3 is TGTGCCAGCAGCTTAGGTCAGGGCTACGAGCAGTACTTC.

This clone was seen only a few times. The rearrangement links TRBV28 to TRBJ2-7, with D possibly TRBD2 on 5 matching bases. Trimming removed 4 bases from V and 4 bases from J, with 11 bases in between. CDR1 is MDHEN and CDR2 is SYDVKM in the germline V gene. The CDR3 is 13 residues long. The CDR3 here is CASSYSSKYEQYF. CDR3 sequence (DNA): TGTGCCAGCAGTTACTCTAGCAAGTACGAGCAGTACTTC.

The chain has TRBV5-1 and TRBJ2-7; perhaps TRBD2 as D (7 bases). CDR1 is SGHRS and CDR2 is YFSETQ in the germline V gene. The CDR3 is 15 amino acids. Trimming left V 4 bases short and J 5 bases short, with 19 bases between. CDR3 sequence: CASSPKGGREDEQYF. As DNA, the CDR3 is TGCGCCAGCAGCCCAAAGGGGGGGCGGGAAGACGAGCAGTACTTC.

The CDR3 sequence: CASSLATAAGTQYF. CDR3 DNA sequence: TGTGCCAGCAGCTTAGCGACGGCTGCAGGGACCCAGTACTTC. The chain couples TRBV7-9 to TRBJ2-5; D ambiguous. V dropped 0 bases and J dropped 7 bases, with 12 bases sitting between them. Germline V gene lookup returns CDR1 SEHNR and CDR2 FQNEAQ (reference sequence). This CDR3 is 14 amino acids long.

The chain recombines TRBV10-3 with TRBJ2-1; D may be TRBD2 (7 bases). This CDR3 contains 15 residues. Germline CDR1 and CDR2: ENHRY and SYGVKD. With 8 bases removed from V and 3 bases from J, the gap between germline ends came to 17 bases. The CDR3 coding sequence is TGTGCCATCTCCCGACGGGGGGCCGACTACAATGAGCAGTTCTTC. Translation gives CAISRRGADYNEQFF.

The V and J genes are TRBV12-3 or TRBV12-4 and TRBJ1-3; maybe TRBD1 (6 bases). Trimming removed 6 bases from V and 5 bases from J, with 11 bases in between. The CDR3 contains 13 residues. CDR3 loop: CASSPGQRNTIYF. CDR3 nucleotide sequence: TGTGCCAGCAGCCCGGGACAAAGAAACACCATATATTTT.

V usage is TRBV9 and J usage is TRBJ2-5; D gene unclear. From germline, CDR1 is SGDLS and CDR2 YYNGEE. Trimming cost V 0 bases and J 5 bases, with 11 bases left between them. The CDR3 spans 14 residues. CDR3 sequence (DNA): TGTGCCAGCAGCGTAGGCCACAGACGGGAGACCCAGTACTTC. It translates to CASSVGHRRETQYF.

The chain recombines TRBV12-5 with TRBJ2-7, with 11 bases lining up with TRBD2. The J segment lost 0 bases and the V segment lost 1 base, leaving 5 bases of the junction unmatched. The CDR3 runs 17 residues. The germline gives CDR1 LGHNT, CDR2 FRNRAP. CDR3 sequence reads: CASGLATSGGSSYEQYF. The CDR3 DNA reads TGTGCTAGTGGTTTGGCTACTAGCGGGGGTAGCTCCTACGAGCAGTACTTC. Full variable domain (missing parts from reference TRBV12-5 and TRBJ2-7): DARVTQTPRHKVTEMGQEVTMRCQPILGHNTVFWYRQTMMQGLELLAYFRNRAPLDDSGMPKDRFSAEMPDATLATLKIQPSEPRDSAVYFCASGLATSGGSSYEQYFGPGTRLTVT.

The chain links TRBV14 to TRBJ2-7, with unresolved D. Between the trimmed V and J ends, which lost 0 bases and 5 bases, there was a span of 8 bases. Germline CDR1 and CDR2: SGHDN and FVKESK. This CDR3 spans 13 amino acids. The CDR3 coding sequence is TGTGCCAGCAGCCAAGATCTGGGCGACGAGCAGTACTTC. This codes for CASSQDLGDEQYF.

The chain carries TRBV30 and TRBJ2-3, with D possibly matching TRBD2 (6 bases). The CDR3 runs to 14 residues. Germline lookup yields CDR1 GTSNPN and CDR2 SVGIG (reference sequence). V lost 3 bases and J 0 bases, leaving 10 bases between the germline ends. The CDR3 spells CAWSRDSSTDTQYF. Written as DNA, the CDR3 is TGTGCCTGGAGCAGGGACTCTAGCACAGATACGCAGTATTTT.

The gene calls are TRBV30 and TRBJ2-1, with 9 bases identical to TRBD2. CDR3 length: 13 residues. Germline lookup yields CDR1 GTSNPN and CDR2 SVGIG (reference sequence). Trimming removed 2 bases from V and 16 bases from J; junction bases left unmatched: 12. CDR3 sequence (DNA): TGTGCCTGGAGTCCCCCGGAGGGCGGGAGGGTTTTCTTC. It specifies CAWSPPEGGRVFF. Combining the CDR3 with reference TRBV30 and TRBJ2-1 gives the whole variable domain SQTIHQWPATLVQPVGSPLSLECTVEGTSNPNLYWYRQAAGRGLQLLFYSVGIGQISSEVPQNLSASRPQDRQFILSSKKLLLSDSGFYLCAWSPPEGGRVFFGPGTRLTVL.

The rearrangement joins TRBV4-2 to TRBJ1-4; TRBD1 agrees at 7 bases. Germline CDR1 and CDR2: LGHNA and YNFKEQ. The CDR3 totals 16 residues. J was trimmed by 7 bases and V by 4 bases; bases with no gene match: 12. CDR3 in amino acids: CASSPITDRLTEKLFF. In DNA form, the CDR3 reads TGTGCCAGCAGCCCGATTACGGACAGGTTGACTGAAAAACTGTTTTTT.

The chain joins TRBV12-5 to TRBJ1-1; a weak D match, TRBD1 (5 bases). The germline gives CDR1 LGHNT, CDR2 FRNRAP. The CDR3 has 15 amino acids. The germline V and J ends were trimmed by 0 bases and 7 bases, with 15 bases remaining between them. The CDR3 nucleotides read TGTGCTAGTGGTTTGGTACTGCAGGGCGGGGGTGAAGCTTTCTTT. Translating it yields CASGLVLQGGGEAFF.

The chain has TRBV4-3 and TRBJ2-5; 8 nucleotides match TRBD2. V trimming: 0 bases; J trimming: 7 bases; junction bases outside the gene matches: 4. The CDR3 extends over 14 amino acids. Germline-derived CDR1 and CDR2 are LGHNA and YSLEER. The CDR3 DNA reads TGCGCCAGCAGCCAAGAGGTGCGGGAGGTGACCCAGTACTTC. Its protein product is CASSQEVREVTQYF.

This chain connects TRBV3-1 (or the pseudogene TRBV3-2) to TRBJ2-1, with D maybe TRBD1 (6 bases). Trimming took 4 bases from V and 6 from J, leaving 13 bases between them. The CDR3 consists of 14 residues. Per the germline V gene, CDR1 is LGHDT and CDR2 is YNNKEL (reference sequence). The CDR3 DNA sequence: TGTGCCAGCAGCCGAAGGGGGACGACCAATGAGCAGTTCTTC. This gives the protein CASSRRGTTNEQFF.

V gene TRBV2 combines with J gene TRBJ2-7, with D uncertain. This CDR3 is built from 13 residues. Germline-derived CDR1 and CDR2 are SNHLY and FYNNEI. Trimming took 2 bases from V and 3 from J, leaving 8 bases between them. For the CDR3, the DNA is TGTGCCAGCAGTGAATCTGGCCTCTACGAGCAGTACTTC. It yields the protein CASSESGLYEQYF.